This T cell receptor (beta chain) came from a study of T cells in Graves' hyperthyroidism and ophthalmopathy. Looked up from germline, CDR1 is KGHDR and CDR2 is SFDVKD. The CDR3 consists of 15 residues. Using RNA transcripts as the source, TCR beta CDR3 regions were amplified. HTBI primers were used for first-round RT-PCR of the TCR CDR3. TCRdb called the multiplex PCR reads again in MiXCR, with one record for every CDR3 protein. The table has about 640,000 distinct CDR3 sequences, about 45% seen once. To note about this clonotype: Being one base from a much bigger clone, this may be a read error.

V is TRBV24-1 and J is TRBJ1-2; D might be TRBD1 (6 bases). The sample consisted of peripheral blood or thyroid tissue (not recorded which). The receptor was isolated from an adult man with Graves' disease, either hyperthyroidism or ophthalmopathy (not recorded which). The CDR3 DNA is TGTGCCACCAGTGACCCCCTACAGGGCAGTGCTGGCTGCACCTTC. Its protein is CATSDPLQGSAGCTF.